The T cell receptor (beta chain) described here comes from a study of blood T cell repertoires in COVID-19. Turning to the study itself: The United States, Italy and Spain were the sources of the acute and convalescent COVID-19 samples.

Recruitment covered under 25 US areas and drew participants whose ages spanned roughly 18 to 100 years. Cohort placement rested on clinical history that participants reported themselves. The CDR3 has 14 amino acids. CDR1 is SGDLS, CDR2 YYNGEE, per germline. J was trimmed by 7 bases and V by 2 bases; bases with no gene match: 7. Data came from immunoSEQ multiplex PCR; TCRdb stores just in-frame clones and leaves some out. The table lists a few hundred thousand clones, 70% to 90% of them singletons. Material for sequencing was PBMCs or T cells enriched from blood (not recorded which). This TCR derives from a woman aged 40 to 49 with acute COVID-19. V and J are TRBV9 and TRBJ1-2; 8 nucleotides line up with TRBD1. CDR3 protein: CASSVSGGYSGYTF. The CDR3 nucleotides are TGTGCCAGCAGCGTGTCAGGGGGCTACAGTGGCTACACCTTC.